There are many counts of the clone carrying this T cell receptor beta chain. CDR1 is SGHVS, CDR2 FQNEAQ, per germline. The V end was cut by 6 bases, the J end by 7 bases, with 22 bases between. This CDR3 contains 17 residues. This record comes from a study of T cells in Graves' hyperthyroidism and ophthalmopathy. Study background: Once the initial diagnosis was made, peripheral blood was obtained before any treatment.

RNA transcripts were the template for amplifying TCR beta CDR3 regions. With the HTBI primer set, the TCR CDR3 went through a first round of RT-PCR. One entry per CDR3 protein, called by TCRdb with MiXCR from the multiplex PCR reads. There are around 800,000 distinct CDR3 sequences in the sample; roughly 40% occur only once, and 7.5% to 9.5% lies in the top ten. An absence of ophthalmopathy progression within 18 months meant stable Graves' hyperthyroidism. Patients were excluded for uncontrolled infection, other autoimmune disease, pregnancy or lactation. Cells are PBMCs isolated from 10 ml of fresh blood.

This clonotype was obtained from a man younger than 35 with Graves' hyperthyroidism. The chain carries TRBV7-8 and TRBJ1-6; a weak D match, TRBD1 (5 bases). The sample comprised blood. CDR3 sequence (DNA): TGTGCCAGCAGGCCTAACCCCAGGGCCATGGGGAATTCACCCCTCCACTTT. This codes for CASRPNPRAMGNSPLHF.